The 17 T cell receptor beta chains below come from one sample, sequenced in a study of blood T cell repertoires in COVID-19 (TCRdb year 2020). Library generation was performed with the immunoSEQ multiplex PCR assay. Entries here come from immuneACCESS through TCRdb and include only in-frame sequences with V and J called. Some clones fail to appear in such tables; in the studies checked, an unresolved V gene covers under half of the shortfall, and the cause of the remainder is unknown. The sample yields some 240,000 clones; about 86% were counted once. The ten largest clones capture about 3.5% of the sample. Sequenced material: PBMCs or T cells enriched from blood (not recorded which). These TCRs come from a woman in her forties with acute COVID-19.

The rearrangement links TRBV4-2 to TRBJ1-2, with 7 bases identical to TRBD1. Germline V gives CDR1 LGHNA, CDR2 YNFKEQ. This CDR3 has 17 amino acids. Trimming cost V 2 bases and J 4 bases; bases outside gene matches: 13. This CDR3 is CASSQTPGQTTFYGYTF. The CDR3 region has the DNA TGTGCCAGCAGCCAAACACCGGGACAGACAACCTTCTATGGCTACACCTTC.

This clone was recorded a few times. This chain connects TRBV25-1 to TRBJ2-2; 9 bases agree with TRBD1. The CDR3 has 14 residues. Germline V gene lookup returns CDR1 MGHDK and CDR2 SYGVNS. V lost 5 bases, J lost 5 bases, and 3 bases stayed unmatched. In DNA, the CDR3 is TGTGCCAGCAGTAGGACAGGGGAGACCGGGGAGCTGTTTTTT. This gives the protein CASSRTGETGELFF. Variable domain in full (rest from reference TRBV25-1 and TRBJ2-2): EADIYQTPRYLVIGTGKKITLECSQTMGHDKMYWYQQDPGMELHLIHYSYGVNSTEKGDLSSESTVSRIRTEHFPLTLESARPSHTSQYLCASSRTGETGELFFGEGSRLTVL.

The gene calls are TRBV9 and TRBJ2-5, with 7 bases fitting TRBD1. J was trimmed by 5 bases and V by 5 bases; bases with no gene match: 9. Germline V gene data show CDR1 as SGDLS and CDR2 as YYNGEE. CDR3 length: 14 amino acids. The CDR3 reads CASSLTGVGETQYF. CDR3 DNA: TGTGCCAGCAGTCTTACAGGGGTTGGGGAGACCCAGTACTTC. Full variable domain (remainder filled in from reference TRBV9 and TRBJ2-5): DSGVTQTPKHLITATGQRVTLRCSPRSGDLSVYWYQQSLDQGLQFLIQYYNGEERAKGNILERFSAQQFPDLHSELNLSSLELGDSALYFCASSLTGVGETQYFGPGTRLLVL.

The chain uses TRBV11-2 and TRBJ2-7, with TRBD1 matching 8 bases. V lost 1 base and J lost 3; bases outside the gene matches: 8. Germline V gene lookup returns CDR1 SGHAT and CDR2 FQNNGV. The CDR3 is 16 residues long. For the CDR3, the DNA is TGTGCCAGCAGCTTAGGAGCAGGGGGCTGGCTCTACGAGCAGTACTTC. This gives the protein CASSLGAGGWLYEQYF.

The genes are TRBV7-9 and TRBJ1-4; unclear D gene. This CDR3 spans 15 amino acids. The germline CDR1 and CDR2 sequences are SEHNR and FQNEAQ (reference sequence). The V end lost 5 bases, the J end lost 8 bases, and 18 bases lay between the germline ends. The CDR3 loop is CASSPPKEGNEKLFF. The CDR3 DNA reads TGTGCCAGCAGCCCCCCAAAGGAGGGCAACGAAAAACTGTTTTTT.

The chain recombines TRBV7-2 with TRBJ1-1; TRBD1 is a possible D gene (6 bases). The CDR3 consists of 15 residues. Trimming removed 0 bases at V and 4 bases at J, with 12 bases between. Germline V lookup: CDR1 SGHTA, CDR2 FQGNSA. DNA for the CDR3: TGTGCCAGCAGCTTAGCATCAGGGGTGGGCACTGAAGCTTTCTTT. This sequence encodes CASSLASGVGTEAFF.

J is TRBJ2-6 and V is TRBV3-1 (or the pseudogene TRBV3-2); D may be TRBD1 (6 bases). CDR3 length equals 18 residues. Trimming removed 2 bases from V and 2 bases from J, with 16 bases in between. Germline values: CDR1 LGHDT, CDR2 YNNKEL (reference sequence). CDR3 sequence (DNA): TGTGCCAGCAGCCAAAACACCGGACAGATGACTGGGGCCAACGTCCTGACTTTC. Protein product: CASSQNTGQMTGANVLTF.

The J gene is TRBJ2-7, the V gene TRBV5-1, with TRBD2 identical over 10 bases. CDR3 size: 16 residues. Germline CDR1 is SGHRS and CDR2 is YFSETQ. The V and J ends lost 4 bases and 1 base, in that order; junction bases with no gene match: 8. CDR3 sequence: CASSPGLAETSYEQYF. CDR3 nucleotides: TGCGCCAGCAGCCCAGGACTAGCGGAGACTTCCTACGAGCAGTACTTC.

The chain couples TRBV5-1 to TRBJ2-1, with 7 bases that match TRBD2. V shed 0 bases, J shed 10 bases, and the junction held 13 bases outside the gene matches. This CDR3 has 16 amino acids. Germline CDR1 SGHRS, CDR2 YFSETQ. CDR3 region: CASSLAPSGPWAEQFF. As DNA, the CDR3 is TGCGCCAGCAGCTTGGCCCCTAGCGGACCCTGGGCGGAGCAGTTCTTC.

The chain couples TRBV19 to TRBJ2-1; 7 bases map to TRBD2. The V gene end was trimmed by 5 bases and the J gene end by 5 bases; junction bases not matched to a gene: 9. The V gene's germline CDR1 is LNHDA and CDR2 SQIVND (reference sequence). This CDR3 spans 15 amino acids. CDR3 in DNA: TGTGCCAGTAGTCTCGGTCGGCTAGCGGACAATGAGCAGTTCTTC. This encodes CASSLGRLADNEQFF. Full variable domain (outside the CDR3, taken from reference TRBV19 and TRBJ2-1): DGGITQSPKYLFRKEGQNVTLSCEQNLNHDAMYWYRQDPGQGLRLIYYSQIVNDFQKGDIAEGYSVSREKKESFPLTVTSAQKNPTAFYLCASSLGRLADNEQFFGPGTRLTVL.

This chain connects TRBV5-4 to TRBJ2-7; 13 bases are shared with TRBD2. This CDR3 is 16 amino acids long. The V gene's germline CDR1 is SGHNT and CDR2 YYREEE (reference sequence). V shed 3 bases and J 5 bases; nucleotides not matched to a gene: 8. CDR3 coding DNA: TGTGCCAGCAGCTGGGCACTAGCGGGAGGGCCCGACGAGCAGTACTTC. It specifies CASSWALAGGPDEQYF.

This chain links TRBV11-2 with TRBJ2-5, with D tentatively TRBD2 (6 bases). The CDR3 consists of 14 residues. Germline CDR1 SGHAT, CDR2 FQNNGV. The ends were cut back, 7 bases at V and 5 bases at J, with 17 bases in the middle. The DNA of the CDR3 is TGTGCCAGCACCAACCCGGGACTTTGGGAGACCCAGTACTTC. Amino acid sequence: CASTNPGLWETQYF.

V gene TRBV4-1 combines with J gene TRBJ2-3; TRBD2 agrees at 7 bases. Germline V CDR1 and CDR2: MGHRA, YSYEKL. The CDR3 runs 19 residues. V shed 0 bases, J shed 0 bases, and the junction held 12 bases outside the gene matches. Here the CDR3 DNA reads TGCGCCAGCAGCCAAGATTCCCTATTTGTGGGAGGGAGCACAGATACGCAGTATTTT. Residues: CASSQDSLFVGGSTDTQYF.

The rearrangement uses TRBV27 and TRBJ2-7, with 10 bases lining up with TRBD2. In germline, CDR1 is MNHEY, CDR2 SMNVEV (reference sequence). V trimming: 4 bases; J trimming: 5 bases; junction bases outside the gene matches: 8. This CDR3 has 15 residues. CDR3 residues: CASSWAGLAGDEQYF. In DNA, the CDR3 is TGTGCCAGCAGTTGGGCCGGGCTAGCGGGAGACGAGCAGTACTTC.

This chain joins TRBV13 and TRBJ2-2, with 7 bases aligning to TRBD2. The V segment lost 5 bases and the J segment 1 base; nucleotides outside the gene matches: 10. This CDR3 comprises 17 residues. CDR1 is PRHDT, CDR2 FYEKMQ, per germline (reference sequence). The CDR3 sequence is CASSPSGAGVNTGELFF. The CDR3 DNA reads as TGTGCCAGCAGCCCGTCCGGGGCGGGGGTGAACACCGGGGAGCTGTTTTTT.

In this sample, this clone turned up once. The V gene is TRBV9, the J gene TRBJ2-1; D unresolved. The germline CDR1 and CDR2 sequences are SGDLS and YYNGEE. The CDR3 length is 15 residues. Trimming cost V 1 base and J 5 bases, with 13 bases left between them. CDR3 sequence (DNA): TGTGCCAGCAGCGTATTAAGCGACCTTAACAATGAGCAGTTCTTC. Encoded protein: CASSVLSDLNNEQFF.

This sequence joins TRBV11-2 and TRBJ2-5; D might be TRBD1 (5 bases). Germline CDR1 reads SGHAT; CDR2 reads FQNNGV. This CDR3 is built from 13 residues. The V end lost 3 bases, the J end lost 3 bases, and 8 bases lay between the germline ends. The CDR3 is CASSLGREETQYF. In nucleotides, the CDR3 is TGTGCCAGCAGCTTGGGCAGGGAAGAGACCCAGTACTTC.